Listed below are T cell receptor beta chains from one sample, sequenced in a study of cytomegalovirus exposure and HLA in healthy donors. Profiled with immunoSEQ multiplex PCR; TCRdb holds only in-frame clones, not every one. The data hold 180,000 or so clones, with around 80% observed a single time. Sequences were obtained from PBMCs. These receptors were taken from a man aged 35 to 55 in good health and CMV-seronegative. Both conserved end residues are part of each CDR3. Each record gives: J gene, clone size, D gene, V gene, CDR3 protein. The D gene is left open where the match is weak. A clone size is listed for some rows: how often the clone was seen (once, few, many), or a class if it is expanded.

>TRBJ2-3|.|.|TRBV5-1
CASSRSGVTDTQYF
>TRBJ2-3|.|.|TRBV29-1
CSVASDSATDTQYF
>TRBJ1-1|.|TRBD1|TRBV7-2
CASSSTGGRNTEAFF
>TRBJ2-7|.|TRBD1|TRBV5-6
CASSLLTGVIYEQYF
>TRBJ1-4|.|.|TRBV5-1
CASSFTQGSEKLFF
>TRBJ2-7|.|.|TRBV7-2
CASSFPYYEQYF
>TRBJ2-5|once|.|TRBV4-2
CASSQAAVNRETQYF
>TRBJ2-1|.|.|TRBV2
CASRRGEGAYNEQFF
>TRBJ2-7|.|TRBD1|TRBV9
CASSATGGFDEQYF
>TRBJ1-5|once|TRBD1|TRBV7-2
CASALQGLGMGQPQHF
>TRBJ2-2|.|.|TRBV6-5
CASSRGTANTGELFF
>TRBJ2-1|.|TRBD2|TRBV7-2
CASTTQTSGYNEQFF
>TRBJ2-1|.|TRBD2|TRBV9
CASSARGGLDNEQFF
>TRBJ2-3|.|TRBD2|TRBV5-1
CASSLDGLAVVRGDTQYF
>TRBJ2-7|once|TRBD1|TRBV15
CATSRRTGASSYEQYF
>TRBJ2-2|once|.|TRBV2
CASSVRQGNTGELFF
>TRBJ2-7|.|.|TRBV11-3
CASSTTTAYEQYF
>TRBJ2-5|.|TRBD1|TRBV6-5
CASRPPRGPQETQYF
>TRBJ1-1|.|TRBD1|TRBV29-1
CSVIKRDRANTEAFF
>TRBJ2-7|.|.|TRBV5-5
CASSGWTDSYEQYF
>TRBJ1-4|.|.|TRBV4-3
CASSQSGQNINEKLFF
>TRBJ1-3|.|TRBD1|TRBV6-5
CASSYTGQGGGNTIYF
>TRBJ1-2|once|TRBD1|TRBV27
CASGYGTGDGYTF
>TRBJ2-2|once|.|TRBV19
CASSIGPGAGTGELFF
>TRBJ1-1|.|.|TRBV14
CASSQQEVPVTEAFF
>TRBJ2-2|.|.|TRBV30
CAWSAVNTGELFF
>TRBJ2-5|once|.|TRBV7-2
CASSASSRIVQETQYF
>TRBJ2-3|.|.|TRBV7-6
CASSLALGALGPDTQYF
>TRBJ2-7|.|.|TRBV18
CASCSTMADEQYF
>TRBJ2-7|.|.|TRBV7-2
CASSLVEGSYEQYF
>TRBJ2-7|.|TRBD1|TRBV5-5
CASSWPGQSYEQYF
>TRBJ1-4|.|.|TRBV13
CASSLESPQGATNEKLFF
>TRBJ2-2|once|.|TRBV27
CASSFLRAGELFF
>TRBJ2-1|.|TRBD1|TRBV28
CASSSPPWDRGFDEQFF
>TRBJ1-1|.|.|TRBV7-3
CASSLKGRKNTEAFF
>TRBJ1-5|once|.|TRBV5-3
CARSPDPGGNQPQHF
>TRBJ2-2|.|.|TRBV18
CASSPDWSGELFF
>TRBJ2-1|.|.|TRBV7-9
CASSFATNRDKAYNEQFF
>TRBJ2-1|once|.|TRBV10-1
CASSEKVGGYNEQFF